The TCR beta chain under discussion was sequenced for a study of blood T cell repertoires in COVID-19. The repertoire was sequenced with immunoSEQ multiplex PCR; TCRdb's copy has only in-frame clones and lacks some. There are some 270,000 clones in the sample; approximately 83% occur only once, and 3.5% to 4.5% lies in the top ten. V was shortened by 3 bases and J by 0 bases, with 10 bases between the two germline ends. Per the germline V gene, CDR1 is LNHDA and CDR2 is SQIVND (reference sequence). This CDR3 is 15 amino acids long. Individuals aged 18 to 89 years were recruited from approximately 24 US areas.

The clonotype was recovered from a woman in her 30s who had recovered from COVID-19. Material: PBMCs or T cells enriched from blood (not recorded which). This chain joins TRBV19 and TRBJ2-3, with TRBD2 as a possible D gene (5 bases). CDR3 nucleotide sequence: TGTGCCAGTAGTATGTTTGAGGGCAGCACAGATACGCAGTATTTT. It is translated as CASSMFEGSTDTQYF. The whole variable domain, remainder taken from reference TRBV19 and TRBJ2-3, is DGGITQSPKYLFRKEGQNVTLSCEQNLNHDAMYWYRQDPGQGLRLIYYSQIVNDFQKGDIAEGYSVSREKKESFPLTVTSAQKNPTAFYLCASSMFEGSTDTQYFGPGTRLTVL.